The 9 T cell receptor beta chains listed next were all sequenced from one sample in a study of human T cells and chemical hapten exposure. A single record per CDR3 protein comes from TCRdb applying MiXCR to the RACE reads. The data show a few hundred thousand distinct CDR3 sequences, 5.5% seen once. Time point described: pre-sensitization, week 0. Treatment noted: therapeutic diphenylcyclopropenone sensitization with weekly scalp DPC. The sequences come from whole blood, collected in connection with sensitization to the hapten diphenylcyclopropenone (DPC). The source is a woman younger than 35 with alopecia areata. Some clones in this sample may be carry-over from other donors' samples.

This clonotype showed up just a few times. The chain has TRBV3-1 and TRBJ1-6, with D possibly being TRBD1 (5 bases). Trimming cost V 4 bases and J 7 bases, with 14 bases left between them. CDR3 length: 15 residues. Germline V CDR1 and CDR2: LGHDT, YNNKEL (reference sequence). The CDR3 protein is CASSPFGGSNSPLHF. The CDR3 nucleotides read TGTGCCAGCAGCCCATTCGGGGGGTCGAATTCACCCCTCCACTTT.

This clonotype has just a few counts. The chain employs TRBV7-2 and TRBJ1-1; D unresolved. Germline V gene sequence: CDR1 SGHTA, CDR2 FQGNSA. V lost 3 bases, J lost 0 bases, and 11 bases lay in between. The CDR3 has 15 residues. For the CDR3, the DNA is TGTGCCAGCAGCTTGGGCCGACTAATGAACACTGAAGCTTTCTTT. Translated, it gives CASSLGRLMNTEAFF. Using reference TRBV7-2 and TRBJ1-1 for the parts outside the CDR3, the full variable domain is GAGVSQSPSNKVTEKGKDVELRCDPISGHTALYWYRQSLGQGLEFLIYFQGNSAPDKSGLPSDRFSAERTGGSVSTLTIQRTQQEDSAVYLCASSLGRLMNTEAFFGQGTRLTVV.

This clonotype was counted only a few times. The genes are TRBV6-1 and TRBJ2-1; TRBD1 matches 9 bases. The CDR3 loop spans 18 amino acids. The ends lost 4 bases at V and 8 bases at J; junction bases unmatched: 18. The germline gives CDR1 MNHNS, CDR2 SASEGT. In nucleotides, the CDR3 is TGTGCCAGCAGTGCTTACTCCGGGACAGGGAGAGGGGGAGATGAGCAGTTCTTC. This codes for CASSAYSGTGRGGDEQFF.

This chain links TRBV29-1 with TRBJ1-2, with a possible D match to TRBD1 (5 bases). The CDR3 covers 12 residues. V was cut by 5 bases and J by 5 bases, with 12 bases left in between. Germline V gives CDR1 SQVTM, CDR2 ANQGSEA. The CDR3 spells CSVLGREYGYTF. The DNA of the CDR3 is TGCAGCGTTTTAGGCAGGGAATATGGCTACACCTTC. Drawing the rest from reference TRBV29-1 and TRBJ1-2, the complete variable domain is SAVISQKPSRDICQRGTSLTIQCQVDSQVTMMFWYRQQPGQSLTLIATANQGSEATYESGFVIDKFPISRPNLTFSTLTVSNMSPEDSSIYLCSVLGREYGYTFGSGTRLTVV.

The chain employs TRBV10-3 and TRBJ1-3; TRBD1 matches 9 bases. This CDR3 is built from 15 residues. Germline V lookup: CDR1 ENHRY, CDR2 SYGVKD. V shed 6 bases, J shed 4 bases, and the junction held 7 bases outside the gene matches. CDR3 residues: CAIRNSGQGGNTIYF. The CDR3, as DNA: TGTGCCATCAGGAACTCGGGACAGGGCGGAAACACCATATATTTT.

This clonotype was counted a few times. The chain couples TRBV4-3 to TRBJ1-1, with TRBD1 as a possible D gene (6 bases). Germline CDR1 and CDR2: LGHNA and YSLEER. V dropped 0 bases and J dropped 2 bases, with 10 bases sitting between them. The CDR3 extends over 15 amino acids. Here the CDR3 reads CASSQEDSPNTEAFF. CDR3 DNA: TGCGCCAGCAGCCAAGAGGACAGCCCCAACACTGAAGCTTTCTTT.

This clonotype was counted ten times or more. This sequence joins TRBV5-1 and TRBJ1-6; 11 bases are shared with TRBD1. Germline V gene sequence: CDR1 SGHRS, CDR2 YFSETQ. The CDR3 has 14 residues. The V and J ends lost 4 bases and 9 bases, in that order; junction bases with no gene match: 3. Here the CDR3 reads CASSPGQGASPLHF. The CDR3 DNA is TGCGCCAGCAGCCCTGGACAGGGGGCTTCACCCCTCCACTTT.

This clonotype was counted at least ten times. The chain recombines TRBV6-5 with TRBJ1-4; D remains unclear. This CDR3 region has 14 residues. The V end lost 5 bases, the J end lost 3 bases, and 10 bases lay between the germline ends. CDR1 is MNHEY, CDR2 SVGAGI, per germline. The CDR3 spells CASSGAGANEKLFF. The DNA for the CDR3 is TGTGCCAGCAGTGGCGCCGGTGCTAATGAAAAACTGTTTTTT.

This clonotype was seen a few times. V is TRBV9 and J is TRBJ2-7; 7 bases agree with TRBD2. The V and J ends lost 0 bases and 3 bases, in that order; junction bases with no gene match: 6. Germline CDR1 is SGDLS and CDR2 is YYNGEE. The CDR3 is 15 amino acids. CDR3 DNA sequence: TGTGCCAGCAGCGTAGGTGGCGGGGGTGTCTACGAGCAGTACTTC. It is translated as CASSVGGGGVYEQYF.